This record covers a single T cell receptor beta chain. Libraries were prepared by immunoSEQ multiplex PCR; TCRdb keeps only in-frame clonotypes and omits some of them. Of roughly 86,000 clones listed, around 77% are singletons. This specimen belongs to a study of a mutant IDH1 vaccine in newly diagnosed glioma. Study-wide context: Males made up about 62% and females around 38% of treated patients, whose mean age was 40.4 years.

The CDR3 has 16 residues. V shed 1 base and J 3 bases; nucleotides not matched to a gene: 9. Germline V CDR1 and CDR2: LGHNA, YSLEER. The time point denotes: baseline, week 1 (first vaccination visit). The sample's treatment: pre-vaccination baseline after standard-of-care therapy. New WHO grade 3 or 4 astrocytomas that were IDH1-mutant and ATRX-lost had been found in donors. The clonotype originates from a man in his forties or fifties with glioma. This chain uses TRBV4-3 with TRBJ2-7; TRBD2 matches at 7 bases. Sequenced material: PBMCs, taken from a glioma patient treated with radiotherapy, temozolomide or both. This CDR3 is CASSQGSAGDGYEQYF. CDR3 DNA sequence: TGCGCCAGCAGCCAAGGATCGGCGGGAGATGGCTACGAGCAGTACTTC.